This entry is about one T cell receptor (beta chain). What it binds is unknown. The primer mix had 60 Vbeta and 13 Jbeta primers. Study processing details: Later reanalysis found roughly 80 million unique TCR beta chains, 9 million to 12 million of them shared. Generated by immunoSEQ multiplex PCR, the TCRdb table keeps only in-frame clones and is missing some. V and J calls plus clone size are reproduced from that table; the DNA served to infer D and trimming. The sample records about 200,000 clones, 79% being singletons. This sample was included in a study of cytomegalovirus exposure and HLA in healthy donors. Whole-study results and caveats: The authors later found TCR association rates varying by HLA locus, with DRB1 most and HLA-C fewest.

Germline V gene lookup returns CDR1 SGDLS and CDR2 YYNGEE. This CDR3 spans 16 amino acids. Germline trimming cut 4 bases from V and 6 bases from J; bases unmatched to any gene: 10. The sample consisted of PBMCs. This receptor was obtained from a woman between 45 and 60 years old in good health and CMV-seronegative. The chain is built from TRBV9 and TRBJ2-1; 10 nucleotides align to TRBD2. The DNA of the CDR3 is TGTGCCAGCAGCCTCAGACGGACTAGCGGCTTCAATGAGCAGTTCTTC. Protein sequence: CASSLRRTSGFNEQFF.